Each of the 19 T cell receptor beta chains below was sequenced from the same sample in a study of human T cells and chemical hapten exposure. Each CDR3 protein is one row after TCRdb ran MiXCR on the RACE reads. The sample has approximately 260,000 distinct CDR3 sequences, almost 8% seen once; the top ten hold about 1.2%. Time point defined: pre-sensitization, week 0. The sample's treatment: therapeutic diphenylcyclopropenone sensitization with weekly scalp DPC. This specimen consisted of whole blood, obtained in connection with sensitization to the hapten diphenylcyclopropenone (DPC). Receptors were obtained from a man between 18 and 29 years old with alopecia areata. Some clones in this sample may be carry-over from other donors' samples.

This clonotype was counted between two and nine times. The chain has TRBV11-2 and TRBJ2-7; D gene unclear. Germline V gene sequence: CDR1 SGHAT, CDR2 FQNNGV. V lost 5 bases and J 2 bases, leaving 10 bases between the germline ends. The CDR3 runs 13 residues. The DNA for the CDR3 is TGTGCCAGCAGCCTCCGATCCCCCTACGAGCAGTACTTC. This codes for CASSLRSPYEQYF. The full variable domain, with the rest looked up from reference TRBV11-2 and TRBJ2-7, is EAGVAQSPRYKIIEKRQSVAFWCNPISGHATLYWYQQILGQGPKLLIQFQNNGVVDDSQLPKDRFSAERLKGVDSTLKIQPAKLEDSAVYLCASSLRSPYEQYFGPGTRLTVT.

The table lists this clonotype with a few counts. The chain is built from TRBV11-2 and TRBJ2-3, with TRBD1 matching 7 bases. Per the germline V gene, CDR1 is SGHAT and CDR2 is FQNNGV. There are 16 residues in the CDR3. The trim removed 5 bases at V and 4 bases at J, leaving 12 bases unmatched. CDR3 DNA sequence: TGTGCCAGCAGCACCCAGACAGGGAAATATCCAGATACGCAGTATTTT. Translating it yields CASSTQTGKYPDTQYF.

The rearrangement joins TRBV20-1 to TRBJ1-3, with D unclear. In germline, CDR1 is DFQATT, CDR2 SNEGSKA (reference sequence). The CDR3 covers 16 residues. V gave up 6 bases and J gave up 3 bases, with 21 bases separating them. This CDR3 reads CSAQRIDARFGNTIYF. For the CDR3, the DNA is TGCAGTGCCCAGAGGATTGACGCTCGTTTTGGAAACACCATATATTTT.

V is TRBV6-2 or TRBV6-3 and J is TRBJ2-5, with 11 bases that match TRBD2. Trimming cost V 6 bases and J 2 bases; bases outside gene matches: 5. The germline gives CDR1 MNHEY, CDR2 SVGEGT. The CDR3 runs 15 residues. CDR3 protein: CASRRRLAGQETQYF. CDR3 coding DNA: TGTGCCAGCAGGCGACGACTAGCGGGGCAAGAGACCCAGTACTTC.

This clonotype was counted only a few times. V and J are TRBV18 and TRBJ2-2; D is undetermined. Trimming took 2 bases from V and 6 from J, leaving 7 bases between them. In germline, CDR1 is KGHSH, CDR2 LQKENI. The CDR3 runs to 13 residues. The CDR3 region has the DNA TGTGCCAGCTCACCAGACATGGCCGGGGAGCTGTTTTTT. Protein: CASSPDMAGELFF.

This clonotype has a handful of counts. V is TRBV5-4 and J is TRBJ2-3, with D unresolved. The CDR3 spans 13 residues. Trimming removed 1 base from V and 3 bases from J, with 6 bases in between. From germline, CDR1 is SGHNT and CDR2 YYREEE (reference sequence). For the CDR3, the DNA is TGTGCCAGCAGCTTGTTCGAGACAGATACGCAGTATTTT. It specifies CASSLFETDTQYF.

This clonotype was recorded many times. V is TRBV4-3 and J is TRBJ1-5; D remains unclear. CDR3 length equals 14 residues. The germline V and J ends were trimmed by 3 bases and 2 bases, with 8 bases remaining between them. CDR1 is LGHNA and CDR2 is YSLEER in the germline V gene. The CDR3 DNA follows: TGCGCCAGCAGCCAGAGAAGCGGCAATCAGCCCCAGCATTTT. It codes for CASSQRSGNQPQHF.

This clonotype was counted many times. This chain uses TRBV5-1 with TRBJ2-7; TRBD1 aligns across 9 bases. Per germline, CDR1 SGHRS and CDR2 YFSETQ. This CDR3 has 15 residues. V trimming: 3 bases; J trimming: 3 bases; junction bases outside the gene matches: 7. This CDR3 is CASSSLQGAGYEQYF. Written as DNA, the CDR3 is TGCGCCAGCAGCTCCTTACAGGGGGCTGGCTACGAGCAGTACTTC.

This chain links TRBV5-1 with TRBJ1-2, with TRBD1 matching over 8 bases. V was pared by 4 bases and J by 2 bases, with 7 bases of the junction left unmatched. Germline CDR1 is SGHRS and CDR2 is YFSETQ. The CDR3 totals 15 residues. The CDR3 is CASSAGQGLNYGYTF. The CDR3 DNA is TGCGCCAGCAGCGCAGGACAGGGCCTAAACTATGGCTACACCTTC.

This clonotype was seen a handful of times. The chain couples TRBV27 to TRBJ1-5, with D possibly TRBD1 on 6 matching bases. Trimming took off 6 bases at V and 6 bases at J, with 12 bases between the two ends. The CDR3 totals 13 residues. Germline assignment: CDR1 MNHEY and CDR2 SMNVEV (reference sequence). The CDR3 here is CASSIRGSQPQHF. CDR3 bases: TGTGCCAGCAGCATCAGGGGTTCTCAGCCCCAGCATTTT.

This clonotype occurred a few times. The chain combines TRBV10-2 with TRBJ1-5; 7 bases agree with TRBD1. J was trimmed by 3 bases and V by 8 bases; bases with no gene match: 7. The CDR3 loop spans 14 amino acids. Germline V gene sequence: CDR1 WSHSY, CDR2 SAAADI. CDR3 sequence reads: CASSGTVNNQPQHF. The CDR3 bases are TGCGCCAGCTCCGGGACAGTCAACAATCAGCCCCAGCATTTT.

CDR3 bases: TGCGCCAGCAGCCAAGACCAGCTCAGCTACGAGCAGTACTTC. Its translation: CASSQDQLSYEQYF. The chain joins TRBV4-1 to TRBJ2-7, with D unclear. The CDR3 has 14 residues. Looked up from germline, CDR1 is MGHRA and CDR2 is YSYEKL. Trimming took 0 bases from V and 3 from J, leaving 9 bases between them.

This chain connects TRBV29-1 to TRBJ2-1; 10 bases are shared with TRBD1. Trimming cost V 5 bases and J 6 bases; bases outside gene matches: 7. The CDR3 is made up of 14 amino acids. Germline assignment: CDR1 SQVTM and CDR2 ANQGSEA. CDR3 amino acids: CSVPDRGPVNEQFF. CDR3 in DNA: TGCAGCGTTCCTGACAGGGGGCCGGTCAATGAGCAGTTCTTC.

CDR3 coding DNA: TGTGCCAGCAGCCTCGAGGGCCGGGGGCGGCGGAGAATCACAGATACGCAGTATTTT. Translation gives CASSLEGRGRRRITDTQYF. This chain connects TRBV4-2 to TRBJ2-3; D is tentatively TRBD1 or TRBD2 (6 bases each). CDR1 is LGHNA and CDR2 is YNFKEQ in the germline V gene. Trimming removed 4 bases at V and 2 bases at J, with 25 bases between. The CDR3 totals 19 residues.

This clonotype turned up a few times. J is TRBJ1-5 and V is TRBV10-3; possible D gene TRBD1, 5 bases. The V and J ends lost 4 bases and 4 bases respectively, with 5 bases between them. This CDR3 region has 12 residues. Germline assignment: CDR1 ENHRY and CDR2 SYGVKD. The CDR3 region has the DNA TGTGCCATCAGTGCAGGGAATCAGCCCCAGCATTTT. Translated: CAISAGNQPQHF.

This clonotype came up many times. The chain carries TRBV29-1 and TRBJ2-2, with 8 positions matching TRBD1. Germline-derived CDR1 and CDR2 are SQVTM and ANQGSEA. The CDR3 is 15 amino acids. The trim removed 5 bases at V and 9 bases at J, leaving 14 bases unmatched. CDR3 amino acids: CSVLPGTGDHRELFF. In DNA form, the CDR3 reads TGCAGCGTTCTCCCCGGGACAGGTGATCACCGGGAGCTGTTTTTT.

V and J are TRBV4-3 and TRBJ1-3; TRBD1 is a possible D gene (6 bases). The V end was cut by 3 bases, the J end by 0 bases, with 18 bases between. This CDR3 comprises 18 residues. Germline values: CDR1 LGHNA, CDR2 YSLEER. The CDR3 loop is CASSHEPTGGTSGNTIYF. Written as DNA, the CDR3 is TGCGCCAGCAGCCATGAACCGACAGGTGGGACCTCTGGAAACACCATATATTTT.

The chain joins TRBV3-1 to TRBJ1-4; TRBD1 aligns across 7 bases. J was trimmed by 8 bases and V by 4 bases; bases with no gene match: 4. The germline V gene has CDR1 LGHDT and CDR2 YNNKEL (reference sequence). CDR3 length: 13 amino acids. In DNA form, the CDR3 reads TGTGCCAGCAGCCGGGACAGAAGGGAAAAACTGTTTTTT. Its translation is CASSRDRREKLFF.

This clonotype was picked up a small number of times. V usage is TRBV7-2 and J usage is TRBJ2-5, with 8 bases fitting TRBD1. V shed 6 bases and J 1 base; nucleotides not matched to a gene: 4. This CDR3 has 14 amino acids. Germline loops: CDR1 SGHTA, CDR2 FQGNSA. The CDR3 DNA follows: TGTGCCAGCAGTCGGGACAGGAGCCAAGAGACCCAGTACTTC. Translated: CASSRDRSQETQYF.